This entry lists 3 T cell receptor beta chains sequenced from one sample in a study of blood T cell repertoires in COVID-19. Sequenced by immunoSEQ multiplex PCR; TCRdb stores in-frame clones only, minus some. The sample holds 250,000 or so clones; 70% to 90% are singletons and the top ten take 6.6%. The sample consisted of PBMCs or T cells enriched from blood (not recorded which). The receptors derive from a woman between 50 and 59 years old who had been exposed to COVID-19.

This clone was recorded many times. This sequence joins TRBV29-1 and TRBJ2-1, with 11 bases aligning to TRBD2. The CDR3 is 16 residues long. V trimming: 4 bases; J trimming: 2 bases; junction bases outside the gene matches: 7. Germline V gives CDR1 SQVTM, CDR2 ANQGSEA. CDR3 coding DNA: TGCAGCGTTGCGGCTAGCGGGGGGCCCGCCTACAATGAGCAGTTCTTC. Translation: CSVAASGGPAYNEQFF.

V usage is TRBV27 and J usage is TRBJ2-3; no definite D call. In germline, CDR1 is MNHEY, CDR2 SMNVEV (reference sequence). The CDR3 sequence is 12 residues long. V was clipped by 3 bases and J by 4 bases, with 5 bases between them. The CDR3 is CASSFHPDTQYF. The CDR3 DNA is TGTGCCAGCAGTTTTCATCCAGATACGCAGTATTTT.

V gene TRBV9 combines with J gene TRBJ1-1; D not certain. The V gene lost 0 bases and the J gene lost 1 base, with 19 bases spanning the gap. Germline V lookup: CDR1 SGDLS, CDR2 YYNGEE. This CDR3 comprises 18 residues. CDR3: CASSVVSQLGLANTEAFF. The DNA for the CDR3 is TGTGCCAGCAGCGTAGTGTCTCAACTGGGCCTGGCGAACACTGAAGCTTTCTTT.